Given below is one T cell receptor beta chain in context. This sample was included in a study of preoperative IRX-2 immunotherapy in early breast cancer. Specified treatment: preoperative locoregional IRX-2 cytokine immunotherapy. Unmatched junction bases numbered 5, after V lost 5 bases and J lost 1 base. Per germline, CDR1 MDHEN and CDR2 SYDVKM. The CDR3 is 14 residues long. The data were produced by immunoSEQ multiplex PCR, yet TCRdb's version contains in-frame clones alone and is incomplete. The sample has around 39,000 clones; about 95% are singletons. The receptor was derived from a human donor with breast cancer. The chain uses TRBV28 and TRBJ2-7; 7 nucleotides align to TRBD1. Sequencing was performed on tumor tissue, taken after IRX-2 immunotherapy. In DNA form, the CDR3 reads TGTGCCAGCAGTCAGGGACAGTGGTCCTACGAGCAGTACTTC. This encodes CASSQGQWSYEQYF.